This is a list of T cell receptor beta chains from one sample in a study of tumor-infiltrating lymphocytes in glioblastoma multiforme. TCRdb used MiXCR to reprocess the multiplex PCR reads, holding one entry per CDR3 protein. The table has fewer than 10,000 distinct CDR3 sequences, over 60% seen once. Material: brain tumor tissue. The receptors shown here come from a male donor with glioblastoma. CDR3s include the opening cysteine and the closing phenylalanine or tryptophan.

cdr3_length	v_call	j_call	cdr3_aa
16	TRBV4-3	TRBJ2-6	CASSQAAASGANVLTF
15	TRBV6-1	TRBJ2-1	CASSGEVVAYSEQFF
15	TRBV5-1	TRBJ1-4	CASSPYGGANEKLLF
14	TRBV5-4	TRBJ2-7	CASSSGTGVYEQYF
12	TRBV30	TRBJ2-7	CAWNESNHWQYF
15	TRBV20-1	TRBJ2-3	CSAPRSDASTDTQYF
13	TRBV11-1	TRBJ2-1	CASSLGHWFGQFF
15	TRBV12-3/TRBV12-4	TRBJ2-1	CASSSREGIWDEQFF
17	TRBV6-5	TRBJ2-7	CASSYGLAGRWDYEQYF
15	TRBV20-1	TRBJ1-1	CSARVFDRGNTEAFF
14	TRBV6-6	TRBJ2-1	CASSSRGSDNEQFF
15	TRBV11-2	TRBJ2-7	CASSSPGAFGYEQYF
14	TRBV4-3	TRBJ2-3	CASSLGRSTDTQYF
16	TRBV13	TRBJ1-3	CASSPLRGGSGKTIYF
15	TRBV11-2	TRBJ2-1	CASSYGTNGGGEQFF
15	TRBV29-1	TRBJ2-3	CSVAQRERGTDTQYF
15	TRBV6-4	TRBJ2-3	CASSDPALGTDTQYF
14	TRBV11-2	TRBJ2-3	CASSPDGSSDTQYF
15	TRBV11-2	TRBJ2-5	CASSLSTGGGETQYF
14	TRBV5-1	TRBJ2-1	CASSSGQDYNEQSF
15	TRBV28	TRBJ2-7	CASSLWGASGYEQYF
16	TRBV5-4	TRBJ2-6	CASSPTVGSGANVLTF
17	TRBV2	TRBJ2-5	CASSEIGGGLAWGTQYF
13	TRBV11-2	TRBJ2-1	CANSLDRENGQFF
14	TRBV11-2	NA	CASSLQGMAGTQHF
12	TRBV13	TRBJ2-2	CASRNGGGELFF
12	TRBV20-1	TRBJ1-2	CSAREGFDGCTF
15	TRBV5-1	TRBJ2-1	CASSLAGQGRNEQFF
15	TRBV5-1	TRBJ2-2	CASRERGGLAGELFF
15	TRBV10-2	TRBJ2-6	CASTPRDTGDNVLTF
20	TRBV5-1	TRBJ2-6	CASSLVPRASGMSGANVLTF
13	TRBV10-3	TRBJ2-7	CAISDGRPYEQYF
15	TRBV5-6	TRBJ2-3	CASSFRDRVTDTQYF
15	TRBV20-1	TRBJ1-6	CSARGRGSVNSPPNF
13	TRBV6-5	TRBJ1-2	CASSTTGGQDYTF
16	TRBV20-1	TRBJ2-1	CSARDPAAEPYNEQFF
11	TRBV11-2	NA	CASSLGNEQYF
11	TRBV6-1	TRBJ2-7	CALEGAYEQYF
14	TRBV20-1	TRBJ2-1	CSAIDEAELYEQFF
20	TRBV11-3	TRBJ2-1	CASSGGSSGISSGPYNEQFF
15	TRBV6-5	TRBJ2-1	CASSWNTDANNEQFF
15	TRBV4-3	TRBJ2-7	CASSQSEHPSYEQYF
16	TRBV11-1	TRBJ1-1	CASSLPGQGGRTEAFF